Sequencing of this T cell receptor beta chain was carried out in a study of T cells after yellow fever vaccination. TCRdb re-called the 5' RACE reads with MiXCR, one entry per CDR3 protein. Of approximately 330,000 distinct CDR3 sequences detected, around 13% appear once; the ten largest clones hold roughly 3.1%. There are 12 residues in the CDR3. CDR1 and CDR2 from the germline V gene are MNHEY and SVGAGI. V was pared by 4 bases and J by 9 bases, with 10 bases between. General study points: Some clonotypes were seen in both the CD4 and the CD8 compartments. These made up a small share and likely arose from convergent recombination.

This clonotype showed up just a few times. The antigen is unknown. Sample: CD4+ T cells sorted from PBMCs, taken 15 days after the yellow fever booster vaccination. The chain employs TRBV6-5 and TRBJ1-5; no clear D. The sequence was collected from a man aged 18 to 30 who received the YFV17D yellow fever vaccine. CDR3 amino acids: CASSSTAGPQHF. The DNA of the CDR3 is TGTGCCAGCAGTTCGACGGCGGGGCCCCAGCATTTT.